This is a list of T cell receptor beta chains from one sample in a study of blood T cell repertoires in COVID-19. Using immunoSEQ multiplex PCR, the repertoire was profiled, and TCRdb retains in-frame clones only, with some absent. The sample records roughly 10,000 clones, 90% being singletons. The material sequenced was peripheral blood. The receptors were sampled from a human donor in a cohort sampled during active COVID-19. CDR3s include the opening cysteine and the closing phenylalanine or tryptophan. D genes are given only for firm matches. A clone size is listed for some rows: how often the clone was seen (once, few, many), or a class if it is expanded.

V,size,J,D,length,DNA,CDR3
TRBV6-2/TRBV6-3,once,TRBJ2-1,TRBD2,14,TGTGCCAGCAGTGATCTAGCGGGGTACAATGAGCAGTTCTTC,CASSDLAGYNEQFF
TRBV7-2,.,TRBJ2-2,.,17,TGTGCCAGCAGCTTAGTCGAGACAGGTACCTCCGGCGGGGAGCTGTTTTTT,CASSLVETGTSGGELFF
TRBV27,.,TRBJ2-7,.,13,TGTGCCAGCAGTTTATCGGAGGAGTACGAGCAGTACTTC,CASSLSEEYEQYF
TRBV18,.,TRBJ1-3,.,16,TGTGCCAGCTCATCAAACCCAGGGCCCCTGGGAAACACCATATATTTT,CASSSNPGPLGNTIYF
TRBV7-2,once,TRBJ1-2,.,14,TGTGCCAGCAGCTTAGGCAGGGCCCCTTATGGCTACACCTTC,CASSLGRAPYGYTF
TRBV5-8,.,TRBJ2-6,TRBD1,16,TGTGCCAGCAGACGGGACAGGGGGTACGGGGCCAACGTCCTGACTTTC,CASRRDRGYGANVLTF
TRBV6-5,few,TRBJ1-5,TRBD1,13,TGTGCCAGCGGAACAGGGGGCAATCAGCCCCAGCATTTT,CASGTGGNQPQHF
TRBV19,.,TRBJ2-1,TRBD2,16,TGTGCCAGTAGTATAGAGTTTGGCGGGGGCTACAATGAGCAGTTCTTC,CASSIEFGGGYNEQFF
TRBV19,once,TRBJ1-5,.,13,TGTGCCAGTAGGCGGGGGCTTAGTCAGCCCCAGCATTTT,CASRRGLSQPQHF
TRBV6-1,.,TRBJ1-3,.,15,TGTGCCAGCAGTGAGGGGGACTACTCTGGAAACACCATATATTTT,CASSEGDYSGNTIYF
TRBV6-5,.,TRBJ1-2,.,15,TGTGCCAGCAGGATAAATGGGAGGGGCGCGGGGGGCTACACCTTC,CASRINGRGAGGYTF
TRBV4-1,once,TRBJ2-1,TRBD2,16,TGCGCCAGCAGCCAGTCACTAGCGGGGGTGTACAATGAGCAGTTCTTC,CASSQSLAGVYNEQFF
TRBV5-1,.,TRBJ2-7,TRBD2,17,TGCGCCAGCAGCTTGGCCGTACTAGCGGGGGGATCCTACGAGCAGTACTTC,CASSLAVLAGGSYEQYF
TRBV19,.,TRBJ1-2,.,15,TGTGCCAGTAGTACTTCCCGAGGCGGAAACTATGGCTACACCTTC,CASSTSRGGNYGYTF
TRBV4-2,.,TRBJ2-7,.,15,TGTGCCAGCAGCCCAGGGGACGTTTCCCCCTACGAGCAGTACTTC,CASSPGDVSPYEQYF
TRBV7-2,.,TRBJ2-1,.,15,TGTGCCAGCAGCTTAAGGGGACTCCTATCGAATGAGCAGTTCTTC,CASSLRGLLSNEQFF
TRBV7-2,.,TRBJ1-1,.,18,TGTGCCAGCAGCTTAATTACGGACAGACCCTGGGGGAACACTGAAGCTTTCTTT,CASSLITDRPWGNTEAFF
TRBV5-1,.,TRBJ1-2,.,15,TGCGCCAGCAGCTTGGGGGCCGCTGATAGCTATGGCTACACCTTC,CASSLGAADSYGYTF
TRBV5-1,.,TRBJ2-3,.,14,TGCGCCAGCAGCTTGGGACAGAGCACAGATACGCAGTATTTT,CASSLGQSTDTQYF
TRBV11-2,.,TRBJ2-7,.,14,TGTGCCAGCAGCTTAGAGGGCCCACGCTACGAGCAGTACTTC,CASSLEGPRYEQYF
TRBV5-1,once,TRBJ2-1,.,15,TGCGCCAGCAGCCAGGGGGGAAGCTCCTACAATGAGCAGTTCTTC,CASSQGGSSYNEQFF
TRBV5-1,.,TRBJ2-2,TRBD2,15,TGCGCCAGCAGCTCAAGCGGGGGATACACCGGGGAGCTGTTTTTT,CASSSSGGYTGELFF
TRBV29-1,.,TRBJ2-7,.,12,TGCAGCGTCGGGATCGGCACCCACGAGCAGTACTTC,CSVGIGTHEQYF
TRBV4-1,.,TRBJ2-1,.,16,TGCGCCAGCAGCCCACGTATCGGGATCTCCTACAATGAGCAGTTCTTC,CASSPRIGISYNEQFF
TRBV12-3/TRBV12-4,.,TRBJ2-7,TRBD2,13,TGTGCCAGCAGTAAGCGGGGGCCGTACGAGCAGTACTTC,CASSKRGPYEQYF
TRBV2,.,TRBJ2-5,.,14,TGTGCCAGCAGTCTAGTCCGTACCCAAGAGACCCAGTACTTC,CASSLVRTQETQYF
TRBV27,.,TRBJ1-1,.,13,TGTGCCAGCAGTTTAGAGGTTGGCACTGAAGCTTTCTTT,CASSLEVGTEAFF
TRBV28,.,TRBJ1-3,.,15,TGTGCCAGCAGTCTCACGGAGGGAGGTGGAAACACCATATATTTT,CASSLTEGGGNTIYF
TRBV9,.,TRBJ2-7,.,15,TGTGCCAGCAGCGTAGGAATGGGGCCCTCCTACGAGCAGTACTTC,CASSVGMGPSYEQYF
TRBV5-1,once,TRBJ1-1,TRBD1,14,TGCGCCAGCAGGCGGACAGGGCCGAACACTGAAGCTTTCTTT,CASRRTGPNTEAFF
TRBV29-1,.,TRBJ2-3,.,12,TGCAGCGTTCGACCCGCAGGAGATACGCAGTATTTT,CSVRPAGDTQYF
TRBV6-5,.,TRBJ2-3,TRBD2,15,TGTGCCAGCAGTTACGAGGGAGGGAGGACAGATACGCAGTATTTT,CASSYEGGRTDTQYF
TRBV5-1,.,TRBJ2-3,TRBD2,16,TGCGCCAGCAGCTTGGGAGGAGCGGGGGCCGCAGATACGCAGTATTTT,CASSLGGAGAADTQYF
TRBV28,.,TRBJ1-5,.,16,TGTGCCAGCAGACTCCCGGTTGGGGCAAGCAATCAGCCCCAGCATTTT,CASRLPVGASNQPQHF
TRBV6-6,.,TRBJ1-1,.,13,TGTGCCAGCAGGGGCCGGGGTAAAGGCGAAGCTTTCTTT,CASRGRGKGEAFF
TRBV30,.,TRBJ1-2,.,14,TGTGCCTGGAGTGGTCCGGGACTATCGTATGGCTACACCTTC,CAWSGPGLSYGYTF
TRBV27,.,TRBJ1-1,.,15,TGTGCCAGCAGTTTATCTGGAGAGGGCGGCACTGAAGCTTTCTTT,CASSLSGEGGTEAFF
TRBV5-1,.,TRBJ2-7,TRBD1,16,TGCGCCAGCAGCTTGGGAGGGACAGGGGGTACCTACGAGCAGTACTTC,CASSLGGTGGTYEQYF
TRBV2,.,TRBJ1-5,TRBD1,15,TGTGCCAGCAGTGGCCAGGGACAGGGCAATCAGCCCCAGCATTTT,CASSGQGQGNQPQHF
TRBV20-1,.,TRBJ2-5,.,11,TGCAGTGCGGGCTTTAGGGGGACCCAGTACTTC,CSAGFRGTQYF